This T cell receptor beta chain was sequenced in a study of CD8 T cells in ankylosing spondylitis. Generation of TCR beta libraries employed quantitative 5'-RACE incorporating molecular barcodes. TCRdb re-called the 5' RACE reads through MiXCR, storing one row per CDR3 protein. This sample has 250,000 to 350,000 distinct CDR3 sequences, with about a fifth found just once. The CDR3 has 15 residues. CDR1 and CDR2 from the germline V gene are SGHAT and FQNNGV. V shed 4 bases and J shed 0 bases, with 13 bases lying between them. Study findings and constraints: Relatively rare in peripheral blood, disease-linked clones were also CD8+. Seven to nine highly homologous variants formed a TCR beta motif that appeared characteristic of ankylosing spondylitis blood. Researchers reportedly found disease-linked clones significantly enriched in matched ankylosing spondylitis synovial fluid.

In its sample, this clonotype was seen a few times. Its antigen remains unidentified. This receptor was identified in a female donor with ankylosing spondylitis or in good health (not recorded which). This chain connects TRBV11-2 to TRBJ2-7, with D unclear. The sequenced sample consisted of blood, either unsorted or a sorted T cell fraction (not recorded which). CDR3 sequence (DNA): TGTGCCAGCAGCTCCCTTCTTTATCCCTCCTACGAGCAGTACTTC. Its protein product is CASSSLLYPSYEQYF.